This T cell receptor (beta chain) was recovered during a study of siplizumab effects on memory and regulatory T cells. Broader study findings: Left unconfirmed was the suppressive function of proliferating Tregs from siplizumab cultures.

To note about this clone: Its antigen is unknown.

The table came from immunoSEQ multiplex PCR; TCRdb's copy has only in-frame clones and leaves some out. This repertoire shows 100,000 to 120,000 clones, around nine tenths found once; its top ten account for about 1.5%. V lost 3 bases, J lost 3 bases, and 1 base stayed unmatched. CDR1 KGHSH and CDR2 LQKENI come from the germline V gene. This CDR3 comprises 15 residues. The sample consisted of CD4+ T cells sorted from blood. This TCR derives from a human donor in good health. The chain uses TRBV18 and TRBJ2-3; 12 bases are a match to TRBD1. The CDR3 reads CASSPGQGATDTQYF. DNA of the CDR3: TGTGCCAGCTCACCGGGACAGGGGGCGACAGATACGCAGTATTTT.